Below are 9 T cell receptor beta chains sequenced from a single sample in a study of T cells in Graves' hyperthyroidism and ophthalmopathy. It was RNA transcripts that yielded the amplified TCR beta CDR3 regions. Initially, a first-round RT-PCR of the TCR CDR3 employed the HTBI primer set. MiXCR, applied by TCRdb to the multiplex PCR reads, yields one record per CDR3 protein. The sample lists fewer than 550,000 distinct CDR3 sequences, roughly 14% occurring once. What was sequenced was blood. These receptors all stem from a woman younger than 35 with Graves' hyperthyroidism.

The chain employs TRBV20-1 and TRBJ2-6; TRBD1 aligns across 10 bases. The V and J ends lost 6 bases and 2 bases, in that order; junction bases with no gene match: 4. The CDR3 contains 15 residues. The germline V gene has CDR1 DFQATT and CDR2 SNEGSKA (reference sequence). The CDR3 sequence is CSATGTGAGANVLTF. The CDR3 DNA is TGCAGTGCCACCGGGACAGGGGCTGGGGCCAACGTCCTGACTTTC.

This clonotype showed up many times. In DNA, the CDR3 is TGTGCCAGCTCCCCACCGGGGACAGTCGCTAGCTCTGGGGCCAACGTCCTGACTTTC. Translated: CASSPPGTVASSGANVLTF. The rearrangement uses TRBV6-2 or TRBV6-3 and TRBJ2-6, with 7 positions matching TRBD1. Germline loops: CDR1 MNHEY, CDR2 SVGEGT. The J segment lost 0 bases and the V segment lost 8 bases, leaving 16 bases of the junction unmatched. The CDR3 length is 19 residues.

The table lists this clonotype with many counts. The CDR3 bases are TGTGCCAGCAGCTTAGCGGGTCGTCCTGGGGCCAACGTCCTGACTTTC. Its translation: CASSLAGRPGANVLTF. The chain employs TRBV7-2 and TRBJ2-6; no firm D call. The germline V gene encodes CDR1 SGHTA and CDR2 FQGNSA. Trimming cost V 0 bases and J 2 bases, with 8 bases left between them. The CDR3 extends over 16 amino acids.

This clonotype was seen ten or more times. The gene calls are TRBV7-8 and TRBJ2-3, with a tentative D call TRBD2 (5 bases). Germline V gene lookup returns CDR1 SGHVS and CDR2 FQNEAQ. V was shortened by 0 bases and J by 0 bases, with 10 bases between the two germline ends. The CDR3 is 16 residues long. This CDR3 is CASSLARVPSTDTQYF. The CDR3 DNA follows: TGTGCCAGCAGCTTAGCGCGGGTCCCGAGCACAGATACGCAGTATTTT.

This clonotype was found many times. The CDR3: CSARDSGLQYF. The CDR3 bases are TGCAGTGCTAGGGATTCGGGTCTACAGTACTTC. This chain joins TRBV20-1 and TRBJ2-5, with D uncertain. Per the germline V gene, CDR1 is DFQATT and CDR2 is SNEGSKA (reference sequence). Between the trimmed V and J ends, which lost 3 bases and 11 bases, there was a span of 13 bases. This CDR3 is built from 11 residues.

This clonotype was detected many times. The genes are TRBV7-3 and TRBJ1-1; D unclear. The CDR3 runs to 15 residues. Per the germline V gene, CDR1 is SGHTA and CDR2 is FQGTGA. The V end was cut by 7 bases, the J end by 4 bases, with 19 bases between. CDR3 in amino acids: CASIYLWTPSTEAFF. The CDR3 region has the DNA TGTGCCAGCATCTACCTTTGGACTCCTTCCACTGAAGCTTTCTTT.

This clonotype was seen ten or more times. The chain links TRBV2 to TRBJ2-3, with TRBD2 matching over 8 bases. The germline CDR1 and CDR2 sequences are SNHLY and FYNNEI. V lost 3 bases to trimming and J lost 5 bases; unmatched junction nucleotides: 7. The CDR3 loop spans 15 amino acids. This chain's CDR3 is CASSETGGTGDTQYF. The CDR3 coding sequence is TGTGCCAGCAGTGAGACGGGGGGGACGGGAGATACGCAGTATTTT.

The table lists this clonotype with many counts. J is TRBJ1-1 and V is TRBV11-3; D unresolved. CDR1 and CDR2 (germline): SGHNT, YENEEA. The CDR3 covers 14 residues. The V end lost 0 bases, the J end lost 1 base, and 6 bases lay between the germline ends. CDR3 DNA sequence: TGTGCCAGCAGCTTAGACCCCAGGAACACTGAAGCTTTCTTT. It specifies CASSLDPRNTEAFF.

The chain is built from TRBV5-4 and TRBJ2-1; a weak D match, TRBD1 (7 bases). CDR1 SGHNT and CDR2 YYREEE come from the germline V gene (reference sequence). This CDR3 is built from 18 residues. The V and J ends lost 3 bases and 3 bases respectively, with 22 bases between them. The CDR3, as DNA: TGTGCCAGCAGCTCAACTAGCAGGGGGGAACTTGGCTACAATGAGCAGTTCTTC. Its protein is CASSSTSRGELGYNEQFF. Supplemented by reference TRBV5-4 and TRBJ2-1, the full variable domain reads ETGVTQSPTHLIKTRGQQVTLRCSSQSGHNTVSWYQQALGQGPQFIFQYYREEENGRGNFPPRFSGLQFPNYSSELNVNALELDDSALYLCASSSTSRGELGYNEQFFGPGTRLTVL.